This is a list of T cell receptor beta chains from one sample in a study of blood T cells in healthy people across ages. Each CDR3 protein gets one entry after TCRdb re-called the 5' RACE reads with MiXCR. The data show 1.6 million or so distinct CDR3 sequences, with 30% to 40% seen just once and about 10% held by the top ten. Sample: blood. The receptor source for this set is a woman aged 30 to 39 in good health. Each CDR3 is given with its conserved first and last residue. The size entry is marked missing in some rows and otherwise reads once, few, many or a size class.

CDR3	size	V	J
CAGYTGLPQETQYF	few	TRBV2	TRBJ2-5
CASTTRGSTHNEQFF	-	TRBV7-9	TRBJ2-1
CASPKGQGPAKYTF	-	TRBV2	TRBJ1-2
CASSHRTGTYEQYF	many	TRBV4-1	TRBJ2-7
CASNTARETDTQYF	-	TRBV5-6	TRBJ2-3
CSAWTSGGARTDTQYF	many	TRBV20-1	TRBJ2-3
CASSLNRGRLIYF	-	TRBV28	TRBJ1-3
CASSPRITSGSPDTQYF	few	TRBV7-2	TRBJ2-3
CASSQDPQGGNEQYF	many	TRBV4-1	TRBJ2-7
CASSQDPPLAKNIQYF	-	TRBV14	TRBJ2-4
CSAGAGNTEAFF	-	TRBV20-1	TRBJ1-1
CSDRQVPGQRDYGYTF	-	TRBV20-1	TRBJ1-2
CSASEGTTRPQYF	few	TRBV20-1	TRBJ2-5
CASSLDRTDTDTQYF	-	TRBV7-2	TRBJ2-3
CAGSLAFLLAGITDTQYF	-	TRBV13	TRBJ2-3
CAISETTNQPQHF	-	TRBV10-3	TRBJ1-5
CASPGLAGETLPDTQYF	-	TRBV7-9	TRBJ2-3
CASSVDPTSYNEQFF	-	TRBV9	TRBJ2-1
CASSFGVRTDMQYF	-	TRBV12-3/TRBV12-4	TRBJ2-3
CASSSPGGTYEQYF	-	TRBV27	TRBJ2-7
CASSVGRFEQFF	-	TRBV11-2	TRBJ2-1
CSARSRALRDTQYF	-	TRBV20-1	TRBJ2-3
CASSKEAMTSGRSPPYEQYF	-	TRBV21-1	-
CSVESPGTSGGEQFF	few	TRBV29-1	TRBJ2-1
CASSLRASGTGGDTQYF	few	TRBV7-3	TRBJ2-3
CSASSSGLYKQYF	-	TRBV20-1	TRBJ2-7
CASSLVGWLDPGTGNQETQYF	-	TRBV5-1	TRBJ2-5
CSAAGLAGQRGPTDTQYF	-	TRBV20-1	TRBJ2-3
CASSLEGNNEQFF	many	TRBV13	TRBJ2-1
CASSPRPQTGRTEAFF	-	TRBV7-6	TRBJ1-1